These T cell receptor beta chains were read from a single sample in a study of lymphopenia after photon versus proton radiotherapy. Repertoires were generated with immunoSEQ multiplex PCR, while TCRdb's copy carries only in-frame clones and drops some. The sample carries around 160,000 clones, about 85% recorded once. The sequencing used peripheral blood, collected from a patient treated with photon-based radiotherapy. All receptors come from a man in his fifties or sixties with gastric cancer. CDR3s include the opening cysteine and the closing phenylalanine or tryptophan. A D gene is named only where the DNA matches it firmly. Clone sizes are given selectively: once, few, many, or a class where the clone is expanded.

abundance: -
d_gene: -
j_gene: TRBJ1-5
v_gene: TRBV28
len: 16
CDR3aa: CASSFLAGPSNQPQHF
CDR3nt: TGTGCCAGCAGTTTTCTTGCGGGTCCGAGCAATCAGCCCCAGCATTTT

abundance: -
d_gene: -
j_gene: TRBJ1-1
v_gene: TRBV5-6
len: 14
CDR3aa: CASSLVQDVTEAFF
CDR3nt: TGTGCCAGCAGCTTGGTTCAGGATGTGACTGAAGCTTTCTTT

abundance: few
d_gene: TRBD2
j_gene: TRBJ2-7
v_gene: TRBV5-1
len: 15
CDR3aa: CASRFGTSGSYEQYF
CDR3nt: TGCGCCAGCAGATTCGGGACTAGCGGATCCTACGAGCAGTACTTC

abundance: -
d_gene: TRBD1
j_gene: TRBJ1-5
v_gene: TRBV5-4
len: 15
CDR3aa: CASSIQGAGNQPQHF
CDR3nt: TGTGCCAGCAGCATACAGGGGGCCGGCAATCAGCCCCAGCATTTT

abundance: once
d_gene: -
j_gene: TRBJ2-3
v_gene: TRBV4-2
len: 19
CDR3aa: CASSQGLGGFGGRTDTQYF
CDR3nt: TGTGCCAGCAGCCAAGGCCTGGGAGGGTTCGGGGGGCGCACAGATACGCAGTATTTT

abundance: -
d_gene: TRBD2
j_gene: TRBJ2-3
v_gene: TRBV28
len: 15
CDR3aa: CASSDGRGITDTQYF
CDR3nt: TGTGCCAGCAGCGACGGGAGGGGGATCACAGATACGCAGTATTTT

abundance: -
d_gene: TRBD2
j_gene: TRBJ2-2
v_gene: TRBV28
len: 15
CDR3aa: CASRTGGRGTGELFF
CDR3nt: TGTGCCAGCAGGACGGGAGGGAGGGGTACCGGGGAGCTGTTTTTT

abundance: -
d_gene: TRBD1
j_gene: TRBJ2-7
v_gene: TRBV5-4
len: 12
CDR3aa: CASSATGYEQYF
CDR3nt: TGTGCCAGCAGCGCGACAGGGTACGAGCAGTACTTC

abundance: -
d_gene: -
j_gene: TRBJ1-1
v_gene: TRBV21-1
len: 20
CDR3aa: CASSKDPGASDCPMNTEAFF
CDR3nt: TGTGCCAGCAGCAAAGATCCGGGAGCCTCCGATTGTCCAATGAACACTGAAGCTTTCTTT

abundance: -
d_gene: -
j_gene: TRBJ2-1
v_gene: TRBV27
len: 9
CDR3aa: CASGDEQFF
CDR3nt: TGTGCCAGCGGGGATGAGCAGTTCTTC